The 14 T cell receptor beta chains in this list originate from one sample, sequenced in a study of blood T cell repertoires in COVID-19. Here immunoSEQ multiplex PCR was the method, and the copy in TCRdb shows in-frame clones only, minus some. The table lists some 210,000 clones, under 95% of them singletons, with 0.95% to 1.5% in the top ten. Input material: peripheral blood. The source of these receptors is a young man with acute or convalescent COVID-19.

The chain recombines TRBV19 with TRBJ2-7, with D possibly matching TRBD1 (6 bases). V lost 8 bases, J lost 9 bases, and 14 bases lay in between. This CDR3 is 11 amino acids long. CDR1 and CDR2 from the germline V gene are LNHDA and SQIVND (reference sequence). The CDR3 region is CASGTSGPQYF. CDR3 nucleotide sequence: TGTGCCAGTGGGACATCAGGCCCGCAGTACTTC.

This clone was picked up a small number of times. This chain joins TRBV4-1 and TRBJ2-3; 7 bases match TRBD1. Looked up from germline, CDR1 is MGHRA and CDR2 is YSYEKL. V lost 4 bases and J lost 5; bases outside the gene matches: 12. This CDR3 spans 16 amino acids. The CDR3 sequence is CASSPLQRQGRDTQYF. The CDR3 DNA reads as TGCGCCAGCAGCCCATTACAAAGACAGGGTAGAGATACGCAGTATTTT.

The CDR3 sequence: CASSRNLLASSYNEQFF. Written as DNA, the CDR3 is TGCGCCAGCAGCCGGAACCTGCTAGCGAGCTCCTACAATGAGCAGTTCTTC. The chain uses TRBV4-1 and TRBJ2-1; D is perhaps TRBD2 (6 bases). This CDR3 is 17 amino acids long. Germline V gives CDR1 MGHRA, CDR2 YSYEKL. Deletions cut 4 bases from V and 0 bases from J, with 16 bases between.

This sequence joins TRBV6-5 and TRBJ1-6; perhaps TRBD1 as D (5 bases). Trimming removed 6 bases at V and 4 bases at J, with 10 bases between. Germline loops: CDR1 MNHEY, CDR2 SVGAGI. The CDR3 extends over 14 amino acids. The CDR3 DNA follows: TGTGCCAGCAGACGACAGTCGTATAATTCACCCCTCCACTTT. The encoded protein is CASRRQSYNSPLHF.

This clone has only one observation. V usage is TRBV5-1 and J usage is TRBJ1-1; 12 nucleotides agree with TRBD1. CDR3 size: 17 residues. Germline CDR1 SGHRS, CDR2 YFSETQ. V lost 3 bases to trimming and J lost 3 bases; unmatched junction nucleotides: 9. The CDR3 loop reads CASSWDRGRTPDTEAFF. The CDR3 DNA follows: TGCGCCAGCAGCTGGGACAGGGGGCGAACCCCGGACACTGAAGCTTTCTTT.

This clone occurred once. V and J are TRBV5-6 and TRBJ2-1, with TRBD1 identical over 9 bases. The CDR3 loop spans 16 amino acids. Germline lookup yields CDR1 SGHDT and CDR2 YYEEEE. V gave up 1 base and J gave up 5 bases; unmatched junction bases: 7. In nucleotides, the CDR3 is TGTGCCAGCAGCTTGCTGGGACAGGGTTCTGACAATGAGCAGTTCTTC. It yields the protein CASSLLGQGSDNEQFF.

Only one count was recorded for this clone. The gene calls are TRBV4-2 and TRBJ2-7; perhaps TRBD2 as D (5 bases). The CDR3 runs 15 residues. CDR1 and CDR2 (germline): LGHNA, YNFKEQ. V was pared by 2 bases and J by 1 base, with 12 bases between. The CDR3 sequence: CASSQFRGISYEQYF. For the CDR3, the DNA is TGTGCCAGCAGCCAATTTCGGGGTATTTCCTACGAGCAGTACTTC.

Of note for this clone: A much larger clone is a single base away; this may be a read error. The chain joins TRBV7-3 to TRBJ1-2; 7 nucleotides line up with TRBD1. The CDR3 runs to 13 residues. Germline V lookup: CDR1 SGHTA, CDR2 FQGTGA. Trimming removed 2 bases from V and 3 bases from J; junction bases left unmatched: 0. The CDR3 DNA reads as TGTGCCAGCAGCTTAGGACAGGACTATGGCTACACCTTC. As protein: CASSLGQDYGYTF.

The chain uses TRBV7-9 and TRBJ2-1; 11 nucleotides match TRBD2. Germline assignment: CDR1 SEHNR and CDR2 FQNEAQ (reference sequence). The CDR3 has 15 amino acids. Trimming took 5 bases from V and 3 from J; bases not matched to a gene: 3. CDR3 amino acids: CASSASGGRYNEQFF. Here the CDR3 DNA reads TGTGCCAGCAGCGCTAGCGGGGGGCGCTACAATGAGCAGTTCTTC. Full variable domain (outside the CDR3, taken from reference TRBV7-9 and TRBJ2-1): DTGVSQNPRHKITKRGQNVTFRCDPISEHNRLYWYRQTLGQGPEFLTYFQNEAQLEKSRLLSDRFSAERPKGSFSTLEIQRTEQGDSAMYLCASSASGGRYNEQFFGPGTRLTVL.

V and J are TRBV7-8 and TRBJ1-2; TRBD1 matches 9 bases. This CDR3 contains 15 residues. Germline V CDR1 and CDR2: SGHVS, FQNEAQ. With V trimmed by 5 bases and J by 8 bases, 12 bases remained unmatched. The DNA of the CDR3 is TGTGCCAGCAGCACACCCAACGACAGGGGGTGGGGCTACACCTTC. Protein: CASSTPNDRGWGYTF. Full variable domain (outside the CDR3, taken from reference TRBV7-8 and TRBJ1-2): GAGVSQSPRYKVAKRGQDVALRCDPISGHVSLFWYQQALGQGPEFLTYFQNEAQLDKSGLPSDRFFAERPEGSVSTLKIQRTQQEDSAVYLCASSTPNDRGWGYTFGSGTRLTVV.

The rearrangement uses TRBV3-1 (or the pseudogene TRBV3-2) and TRBJ2-1, with D perhaps TRBD2 (6 bases). The CDR3 has 16 amino acids. The ends were cut back, 4 bases at V and 3 bases at J, with 16 bases in the middle. Germline CDR1 reads LGHDT; CDR2 reads YNNKEL (reference sequence). The CDR3 nucleotides read TGTGCCAGCAGCCGTCTGTCACGGGGGAGCTACAATGAGCAGTTCTTC. Its translation: CASSRLSRGSYNEQFF.

The V call is TRBV6-1, the J call TRBJ2-2; the match to TRBD2 covers 12 bases. The ends lost 4 bases at V and 2 bases at J; junction bases unmatched: 5. CDR3 length equals 17 residues. Germline CDR1 MNHNS, CDR2 SASEGT. The CDR3 loop reads CASSVLAGGINTGELFF. The CDR3 region has the DNA TGTGCCAGCAGTGTGCTAGCGGGGGGGATAAACACCGGGGAGCTGTTTTTT.

This rearrangement joins TRBV7-6 to TRBJ2-1; TRBD1 matches at 9 bases. J lost 8 bases, V lost 3 bases, and 8 bases had no gene match. Germline V CDR1 and CDR2: SGHVS, FNYEAQ. The CDR3 is 15 amino acids. CDR3 amino acids: CASSLTGGTPHEQFF. In DNA form, the CDR3 reads TGTGCCAGCAGCTTGACAGGGGGAACCCCCCATGAGCAGTTCTTC.

The gene calls are TRBV15 and TRBJ2-2; 9 nucleotides agree with TRBD2. The CDR3 is made up of 17 amino acids. V lost 5 bases, J lost 7 bases, and 14 bases stayed unmatched. Germline assignment: CDR1 LNHNV and CDR2 YYDKDF (reference sequence). CDR3 sequence (DNA): TGTGCCACCAGCGGAATACTAGCGGGTACTTCTGGCGGGGAGCTGTTTTTT. Translating it yields CATSGILAGTSGGELFF.